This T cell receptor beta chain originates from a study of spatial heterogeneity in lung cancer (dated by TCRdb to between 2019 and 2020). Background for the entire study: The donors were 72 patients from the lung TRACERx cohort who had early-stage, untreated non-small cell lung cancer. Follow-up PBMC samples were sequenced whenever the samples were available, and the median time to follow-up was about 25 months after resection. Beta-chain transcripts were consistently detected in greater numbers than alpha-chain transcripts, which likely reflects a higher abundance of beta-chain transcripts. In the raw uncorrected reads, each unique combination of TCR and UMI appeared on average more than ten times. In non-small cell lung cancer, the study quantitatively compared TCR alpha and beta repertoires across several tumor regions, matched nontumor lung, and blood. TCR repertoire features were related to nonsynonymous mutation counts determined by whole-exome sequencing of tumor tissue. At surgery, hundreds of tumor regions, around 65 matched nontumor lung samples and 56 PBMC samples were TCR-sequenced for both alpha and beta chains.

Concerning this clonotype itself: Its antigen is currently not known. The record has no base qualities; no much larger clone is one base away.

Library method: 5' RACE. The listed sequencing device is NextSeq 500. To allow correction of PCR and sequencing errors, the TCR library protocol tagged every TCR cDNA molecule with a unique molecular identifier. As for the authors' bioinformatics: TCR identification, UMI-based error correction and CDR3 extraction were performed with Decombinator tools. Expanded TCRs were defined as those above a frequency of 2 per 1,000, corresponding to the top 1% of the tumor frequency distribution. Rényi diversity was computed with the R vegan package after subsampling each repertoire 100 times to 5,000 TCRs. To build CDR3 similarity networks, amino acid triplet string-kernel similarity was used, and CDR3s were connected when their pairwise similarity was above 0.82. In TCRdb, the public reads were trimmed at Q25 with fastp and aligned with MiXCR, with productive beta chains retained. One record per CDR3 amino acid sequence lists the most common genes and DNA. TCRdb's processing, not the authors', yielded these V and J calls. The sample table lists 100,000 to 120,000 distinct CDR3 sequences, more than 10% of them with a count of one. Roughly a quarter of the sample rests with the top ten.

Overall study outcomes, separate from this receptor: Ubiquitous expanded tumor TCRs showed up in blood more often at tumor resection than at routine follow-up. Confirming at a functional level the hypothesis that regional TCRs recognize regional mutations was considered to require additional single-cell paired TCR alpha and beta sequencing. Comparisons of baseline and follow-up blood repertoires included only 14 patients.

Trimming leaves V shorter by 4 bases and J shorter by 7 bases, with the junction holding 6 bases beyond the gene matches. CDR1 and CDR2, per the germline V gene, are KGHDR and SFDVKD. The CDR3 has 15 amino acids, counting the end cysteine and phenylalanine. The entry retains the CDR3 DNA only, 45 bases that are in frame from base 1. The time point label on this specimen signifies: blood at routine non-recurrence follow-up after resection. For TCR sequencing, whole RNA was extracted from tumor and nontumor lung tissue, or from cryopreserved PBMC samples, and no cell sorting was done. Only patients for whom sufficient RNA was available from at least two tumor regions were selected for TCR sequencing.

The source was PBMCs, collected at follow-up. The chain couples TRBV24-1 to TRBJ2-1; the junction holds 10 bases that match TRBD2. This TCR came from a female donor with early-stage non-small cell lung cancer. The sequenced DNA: TGTGCCACCAGTGAACCGGGACTAGCGTTAAATGAGCAGTTCTTC. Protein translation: CATSEPGLALNEQFF.